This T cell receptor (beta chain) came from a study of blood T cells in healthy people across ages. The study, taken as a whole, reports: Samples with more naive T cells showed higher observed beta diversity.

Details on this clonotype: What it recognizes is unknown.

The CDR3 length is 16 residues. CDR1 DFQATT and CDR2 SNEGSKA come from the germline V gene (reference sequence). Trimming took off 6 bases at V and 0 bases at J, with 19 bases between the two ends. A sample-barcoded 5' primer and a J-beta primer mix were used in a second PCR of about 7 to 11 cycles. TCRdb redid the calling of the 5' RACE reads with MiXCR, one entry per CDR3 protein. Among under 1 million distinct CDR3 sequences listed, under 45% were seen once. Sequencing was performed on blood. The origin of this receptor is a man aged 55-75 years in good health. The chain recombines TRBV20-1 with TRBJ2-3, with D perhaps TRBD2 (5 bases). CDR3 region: CSARARASSSTDTQYF. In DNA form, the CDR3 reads TGCAGTGCGAGGGCGAGAGCTAGCTCTAGCACAGATACGCAGTATTTT.